These T cell receptor beta chains were read from a single sample in a study of control samples from healthy donors and cancer patients. The data were produced by immunoSEQ multiplex PCR, yet TCRdb's version contains in-frame clones alone and is incomplete. Among about 120,000 clones listed, around nine tenths were seen once. Source material: blood. The source is a man in his forties in good health. Both conserved end residues are part of each CDR3. A D gene is named only where the DNA matches it firmly. Not all rows give a size; the values are once, few, many and, for expanded clones, a class.

-	TRBV7-9	TRBJ2-5	-	TGTGCCAGCAGCTTAGAGGCCACAGGGGAGGTACAAGAGACCCAGTACTTC	CASSLEATGEVQETQYF
-	TRBV29-1	TRBJ1-4	-	TGCAGCGTTACCCGACAGCCAACTAATGAAAAACTGTTTTTT	CSVTRQPTNEKLFF
TRBD1	TRBV30	TRBJ1-4	-	TGTGCCTGGAGCAGGGGGTGGGATGAAAAACTGTTTTTT	CAWSRGWDEKLFF
-	TRBV11-2	TRBJ1-1	once	TGTGGTATATGGGATTGGGCGAACACTGAAGCTTTCTTT	CGIWDWANTEAFF
-	TRBV5-1	TRBJ2-7	-	TGCGCCAGCAGCCCTGGGACCACCCTGTCGGACGAGCAGTACTTC	CASSPGTTLSDEQYF
TRBD1	TRBV5-1	TRBJ1-2	-	TGCGCCAGCAGCCCTCGGACAGGGGGGGACTATGGCTACACCTTC	CASSPRTGGDYGYTF
TRBD2	TRBV4-3	TRBJ2-7	once	TGCGCCAGCAGCCAAGATCTTCCTAGCGGGCTATCCTACGAGCAGTACTTC	CASSQDLPSGLSYEQYF
-	TRBV7-2	TRBJ1-5	-	TGTGCCAGCAGCTCTTTTAGGGCCAGAGATCAGCCCCAGCATTTT	CASSSFRARDQPQHF
-	TRBV2	TRBJ1-2	-	TGTGCCAGCAGGGGGGGCAGCCTTAACTATGGCTACACCTTC	CASRGGSLNYGYTF
-	TRBV7-2	TRBJ1-2	-	TGTGCCAGCAGCTTAGGTTCAGCCCTCTATGGCTACACCTTC	CASSLGSALYGYTF
-	TRBV9	TRBJ1-1	-	TGTGCCAGCAGCGTAGATGGATCGGGGTTGGGGAACACTGAAGCTTTCTTT	CASSVDGSGLGNTEAFF
-	TRBV25-1	TRBJ1-6	-	TGTGCCAGCAGTGAGTCCGGAGGTTATTCACCCCTCCACTTT	CASSESGGYSPLHF
TRBD1	TRBV7-9	TRBJ1-2	-	TGTGCCAGCAGCTCAACCTTGGACAGGGGATCATCCTATGGCTACACCTTC	CASSSTLDRGSSYGYTF
TRBD2	TRBV4-3	TRBJ2-2	-	TGCGCCAGCAGCCAGGATCTGGGAGGGAGCACCGGGGAGCTGTTTTTT	CASSQDLGGSTGELFF
-	TRBV7-2	TRBJ2-5	few	TGTGCCAGCAGCTTAGCAGACAGCCAAGAGACCCAGTACTTC	CASSLADSQETQYF